Below are 10 T cell receptor beta chains sequenced from a single sample in a study of blood T cells in healthy people across ages. A second PCR, run for about 6 to 11 cycles, used a sample-barcoded 5' primer plus a J-beta primer mix. TCRdb redid the calling of the 5' RACE reads with MiXCR, one entry per CDR3 protein. The table includes 1 million or so distinct CDR3 sequences, roughly a quarter detected once. The sample was also linked to a second study, of T cells of mothers and their children.

The sequenced sample was blood. The receptor source for this set is a girl aged 2 to 9 in good health.

The chain recombines TRBV20-1 with TRBJ1-4, with D hard to call. Trimming cost V 0 bases and J 0 bases, with 11 bases left between them. Germline CDR1 DFQATT, CDR2 SNEGSKA (reference sequence). The length of the CDR3 is 16 residues. The CDR3 DNA follows: TGCAGTGCTAGAGATCCAGTTAGTGCAACTAATGAAAAACTGTTTTTT. This encodes CSARDPVSATNEKLFF.

Concerning this clonotype: A read error may produce the germline difference seen at one junction end. The rearrangement links TRBV7-3 to TRBJ1-2, with 7 bases that match TRBD1. The length of the CDR3 is 13 residues. Germline assignment: CDR1 SGHTA and CDR2 FQGTGA. The DNA for the CDR3 is TGTGGCAGCAGCCCTACAGGGGCCACCGGCTACACCTTC. Its translation: CGSSPTGATGYTF.

The gene calls are TRBV6-2 or TRBV6-3 and TRBJ2-3; the D is unclear. The CDR3 consists of 15 residues. V lost 0 bases and J 6 bases, leaving 13 bases between the germline ends. Per the germline V gene, CDR1 is MNHEY and CDR2 is SVGEGT. The DNA for the CDR3 is TGTGCCAGCAGTTACTCCGTTTTCGGTCTGGATACGCAGTATTTT. It codes for CASSYSVFGLDTQYF.

This clonotype occurred once. V gene TRBV9 combines with J gene TRBJ2-3, with D perhaps TRBD2 (6 bases). The CDR3 extends over 17 amino acids. CDR1 is SGDLS, CDR2 YYNGEE, per germline. The V end was cut by 4 bases, the J end by 5 bases, with 23 bases between. CDR3 sequence reads: CASSQEPREVKGDTQYF. CDR3 coding DNA: TGTGCCAGCAGCCAAGAACCAAGGGAGGTCAAGGGAGATACGCAGTATTTT.

This clonotype was detected only a few times. The CDR3 region is CASSYHGVGSEQYF. Written as DNA, the CDR3 is TGTGCCAGCAGTTATCATGGAGTTGGGTCCGAGCAGTACTTC. This chain joins TRBV6-5 and TRBJ2-7; no firm D call. This CDR3 spans 14 amino acids. Germline V gene sequence: CDR1 MNHEY, CDR2 SVGAGI. Deletions cut 3 bases from V and 6 bases from J, with 15 bases between.

This rearrangement joins TRBV3-1 to TRBJ2-1; D is ambiguous. V lost 4 bases and J 3 bases, leaving 10 bases between the germline ends. In germline, CDR1 is LGHDT, CDR2 YNNKEL (reference sequence). The CDR3 extends over 14 amino acids. CDR3 sequence reads: CASSLPGDYNEQFF. CDR3 sequence (DNA): TGTGCCAGCAGCCTGCCTGGAGACTACAATGAGCAGTTCTTC.

The chain has TRBV20-1 and TRBJ2-1; D might be TRBD1 (5 bases). The CDR3 contains 10 residues. Trimming shortened V by 5 bases and J by 8 bases, and 7 bases separated the two germline ends. Germline lookup yields CDR1 DFQATT and CDR2 SNEGSKA (reference sequence). The CDR3 DNA reads TGCAGTGCTGGGGCGGATGAGCAGTTCTTC. This codes for CSAGADEQFF.

The chain joins TRBV6-1 to TRBJ1-3, with D hard to call. This CDR3 contains 12 residues. Trimming left V 8 bases short and J 8 bases short, with 13 bases between. Germline V CDR1 and CDR2: MNHNS, SASEGT. The DNA for the CDR3 is TGTGCCAGCTTGCGGCCGCTGGACACCATATATTTT. Its translation is CASLRPLDTIYF.

This clonotype appeared a few times. The chain carries TRBV29-1 and TRBJ2-5, with 9 bases lining up with TRBD1. Germline V gives CDR1 SQVTM, CDR2 ANQGSEA. The CDR3 totals 12 residues. With 8 bases clipped from V and 5 bases from J, the junction kept 6 bases outside the gene matches. In nucleotides, the CDR3 is TGCAGCACCATACAGGGGGCGGAGACCCAGTACTTC. Translation gives CSTIQGAETQYF.

This chain joins TRBV4-3 and TRBJ2-7; D not certain. V was cut by 0 bases and J by 3 bases, with 12 bases left in between. The CDR3 covers 15 residues. CDR1 is LGHNA and CDR2 is YSLEER in the germline V gene. CDR3 loop: CASSQDRSRGYEQYF. For the CDR3, the DNA is TGCGCCAGCAGCCAAGATCGGTCCAGAGGCTACGAGCAGTACTTC.